What follows are 17 T cell receptor beta chains derived from one specimen sequenced in a study of blood T cell repertoires in COVID-19 (TCRdb year 2020). Libraries were made using the immunoSEQ multiplex PCR assay. The source is immuneACCESS, and TCRdb retained only in-frame sequences with V and J called. Part of the clones is not carried over; for the studies checked, unresolved V genes explain less than half of this, and the remainder is unexplained. In all, the sample holds 70,000 or so clones, and 79% of those were seen once. Together, the top ten hold more than 40% of the sample. Source material: peripheral blood. Receptors were obtained from a human donor in a cohort sampled during active COVID-19.

This clone was counted a single time. This chain uses TRBV7-2 with TRBJ2-3; TRBD2 agrees at 10 bases. Per germline, CDR1 SGHTA and CDR2 FQGNSA. The CDR3 runs to 18 residues. The V and J ends lost 1 base and 2 bases, in that order; junction bases with no gene match: 9. As DNA, the CDR3 is TGTGCCAGCAGCTTAGAACCTAGCGGGAGCGGTTACACAGATACGCAGTATTTT. Protein: CASSLEPSGSGYTDTQYF. The variable domain in full, completed from reference TRBV7-2 and TRBJ2-3, reads GAGVSQSPSNKVTEKGKDVELRCDPISGHTALYWYRQSLGQGLEFLIYFQGNSAPDKSGLPSDRFSAERTGGSVSTLTIQRTQQEDSAVYLCASSLEPSGSGYTDTQYFGPGTRLTVL.

The V and J genes are TRBV6-2 or TRBV6-3 and TRBJ2-5, with a tentative D call TRBD2 (5 bases). Per germline, CDR1 MNHEY and CDR2 SVGEGT. This CDR3 region has 14 residues. The germline V and J ends were trimmed by 1 base and 5 bases, with 11 bases remaining between them. The CDR3 DNA follows: TGTGCCAGCAGTTACTACGGAGGTGGGGAGACCCAGTACTTC. Its translation is CASSYYGGGETQYF.

The CDR3 loop is CASTLGDTQYF. In DNA, the CDR3 is TGTGCCAGCACCCTCGGAGATACGCAGTATTTT. The rearrangement joins TRBV3-1 (or the pseudogene TRBV3-2) to TRBJ2-3; the D is unclear. The germline V and J ends were trimmed by 7 bases and 5 bases, with 7 bases remaining between them. Germline CDR1 is LGHDT and CDR2 is YNNKEL (reference sequence). The CDR3 covers 11 residues.

The rearrangement links TRBV7-8 to TRBJ2-7; possible D gene TRBD2, 6 bases. V was shortened by 2 bases and J by 2 bases, with 16 bases between the two germline ends. Per germline, CDR1 SGHVS and CDR2 FQNEAQ. The CDR3 contains 16 residues. The CDR3, as DNA: TGTGCCAGCAGCTTATATGAGGGAGGCCTGCCCTACGAGCAGTACTTC. It specifies CASSLYEGGLPYEQYF.

This clone appeared a few times. The chain uses TRBV3-1 (or the pseudogene TRBV3-2) and TRBJ2-7, with 11 bases that match TRBD1. This CDR3 has 15 residues. CDR1 and CDR2 (germline): LGHDT, YNNKEL (reference sequence). V lost 2 bases and J lost 2; bases outside the gene matches: 2. CDR3 amino acids: CASSQPGQGAYEQYF. The CDR3 coding sequence is TGTGCCAGCAGCCAACCGGGACAGGGGGCCTACGAGCAGTACTTC.

CDR3 loop: CASSRDFEETQYF. The CDR3 nucleotides read TGTGCCAGCAGTAGGGACTTCGAGGAGACCCAGTACTTC. The chain couples TRBV28 to TRBJ2-5, with D possibly TRBD2 on 6 matching bases. Germline V gene sequence: CDR1 MDHEN, CDR2 SYDVKM. The CDR3 totals 13 residues. V was clipped by 5 bases and J by 5 bases, with 12 bases between them.

CDR3 sequence reads: CASSKRTSGSWDEQFF. The CDR3, as DNA: TGTGCCAGTAGTAAAAGGACTAGCGGGAGTTGGGATGAGCAGTTCTTC. The chain combines TRBV19 with TRBJ2-1; 13 nucleotides align to TRBD2. V lost 4 bases and J lost 8; bases outside the gene matches: 8. There are 16 residues in the CDR3. Germline V gene data show CDR1 as LNHDA and CDR2 as SQIVND (reference sequence).

The rearrangement uses TRBV30 and TRBJ1-2; TRBD1 is a possible D gene (6 bases). This CDR3 has 12 residues. Looked up from germline, CDR1 is GTSNPN and CDR2 is SVGIG (reference sequence). Deletions cut 5 bases from V and 8 bases from J, with 15 bases between. This CDR3 reads CAWGPWGGGYTF. DNA of the CDR3: TGTGCCTGGGGCCCGTGGGGGGGCGGCTACACCTTC.

This clone was seen only a few times. This sequence joins TRBV27 and TRBJ1-2, with a possible D match to TRBD1 (5 bases). This CDR3 contains 14 residues. V dropped 5 bases and J dropped 3 bases, with 13 bases sitting between them. Germline loops: CDR1 MNHEY, CDR2 SMNVEV (reference sequence). The CDR3 protein is CASSPLGGDYGYTF. CDR3 DNA sequence: TGTGCCAGCAGTCCCCTTGGGGGGGACTATGGCTACACCTTC.

This clone was counted only a few times. The V and J genes are TRBV5-4 and TRBJ2-7; 7 bases agree with TRBD1. Losses at the gene ends were 4 bases for V and 1 base for J; bases not matched to a gene: 8. Germline CDR1 is SGHNT and CDR2 is YYREEE (reference sequence). CDR3 length: 15 amino acids. The DNA for the CDR3 is TGTGCCAGCAGCCGGCCGGGACAGATGTCCTACGAGCAGTACTTC. It specifies CASSRPGQMSYEQYF.

The rearrangement uses TRBV3-1 (or the pseudogene TRBV3-2) and TRBJ1-5; TRBD1 agrees at 10 bases. Germline V gives CDR1 LGHDT, CDR2 YNNKEL (reference sequence). V trimming: 3 bases; J trimming: 1 base; junction bases outside the gene matches: 12. The length of the CDR3 is 19 residues. CDR3 region: CASSHPGQGHLMSNQPQHF. As DNA, the CDR3 is TGTGCCAGCAGCCATCCGGGACAGGGGCACCTTATGAGCAATCAGCCCCAGCATTTT.

The CDR3 DNA sequence: TGTGCCAGCAGTTACGGGGGGGCCCCCACAGATACGCAGTATTTT. Amino acid sequence: CASSYGGAPTDTQYF. The chain employs TRBV6-5 and TRBJ2-3; D may be TRBD2 (7 bases). The CDR3 covers 15 residues. Deletions cut 2 bases from V and 2 bases from J, with 11 bases between. The V gene's germline CDR1 is MNHEY and CDR2 SVGAGI.

This chain uses TRBV3-1 (or the pseudogene TRBV3-2) with TRBJ1-6; no clear D gene. The CDR3 extends over 14 amino acids. CDR1 and CDR2 from the germline V gene are LGHDT and YNNKEL (reference sequence). Trimming stripped 3 bases from V and 5 bases from J, with 8 bases between. The CDR3 region has the DNA TGTGCCAGCAGCCAGACAAGAAATAATTCACCCCTCCACTTT. It translates to CASSQTRNNSPLHF.

V gene TRBV4-2 combines with J gene TRBJ2-3; the match to TRBD2 covers 11 bases. V lost 5 bases and J lost 0; bases outside the gene matches: 10. Germline lookup yields CDR1 LGHNA and CDR2 YNFKEQ. The CDR3 loop spans 18 amino acids. The chain's CDR3 is CASSMDGTSGSSTDTQYF. CDR3 bases: TGTGCCAGCAGCATGGATGGGACTAGCGGCTCTAGCACAGATACGCAGTATTTT.

The rearrangement uses TRBV24-1 and TRBJ2-6, with TRBD1 identical over 9 bases. Germline loops: CDR1 KGHDR, CDR2 SFDVKD. The length of the CDR3 is 17 residues. The trim removed 4 bases at V and 0 bases at J, leaving 3 bases unmatched. The chain's CDR3 is CATSEGTGYSGANVLTF. CDR3 DNA: TGTGCCACCAGTGAAGGGACAGGGTACTCTGGGGCCAACGTCCTGACTTTC.

This clone was picked up many times. The chain joins TRBV5-4 to TRBJ2-3; 13 bases are a match to TRBD2. J was trimmed by 1 base and V by 4 bases; bases with no gene match: 6. Germline-derived CDR1 and CDR2 are SGHNT and YYREEE (reference sequence). This CDR3 is 17 amino acids long. Here the CDR3 reads CASSRIGTSGGTDTQYF. The CDR3 nucleotides are TGTGCCAGCAGCCGAATAGGGACTAGCGGGGGCACAGATACGCAGTATTTT. The full variable domain, rest sourced from reference TRBV5-4 and TRBJ2-3, is ETGVTQSPTHLIKTRGQQVTLRCSSQSGHNTVSWYQQALGQGPQFIFQYYREEENGRGNFPPRFSGLQFPNYSSELNVNALELDDSALYLCASSRIGTSGGTDTQYFGPGTRLTVL.

This clone was seen a single time. This chain connects TRBV14 to TRBJ1-2; D is unresolved. Germline V gene lookup returns CDR1 SGHDN and CDR2 FVKESK. Trimming stripped 2 bases from V and 0 bases from J, with 10 bases between. The CDR3 extends over 15 amino acids. CDR3 in DNA: TGTGCCAGCAGCCAAAGGGTGGGAGCTAACTATGGCTACACCTTC. Residues: CASSQRVGANYGYTF. The whole variable domain, remainder taken from reference TRBV14 and TRBJ1-2, is EAGVTQFPSHSVIEKGQTVTLRCDPISGHDNLYWYRRVMGKEIKFLLHFVKESKQDESGMPNNRFLAERTGGTYSTLKVQPAELEDSGVYFCASSQRVGANYGYTFGSGTRLTVV.